The next 19 T cell receptor beta chains were all read from a single sample in a study of blood T cells in healthy people across ages. The authors ran a second PCR of about 6 to 11 cycles using a sample-barcoded 5' primer and a J-beta primer mix. One entry per CDR3 protein results from TCRdb running MiXCR on the 5' RACE reads. The sample lists 1,300,000 or so distinct CDR3 sequences, around 59% occurring once. What was sequenced was blood. All receptors come from a man aged 18 to 30 in good health.

V usage is TRBV11-2 and J usage is TRBJ2-5; D possibly uses TRBD1 or TRBD2 (6 bases each). The ends were cut back, 2 bases at V and 4 bases at J, with 20 bases in the middle. Germline values: CDR1 SGHAT, CDR2 FQNNGV. The length of the CDR3 is 17 residues. This CDR3 reads CASSLRRGAILAETQYF. The CDR3 DNA sequence: TGTGCCAGCAGCTTAAGGAGGGGGGCGATACTTGCAGAGACCCAGTACTTC.

This clonotype was recorded a few times. The chain couples TRBV5-1 to TRBJ2-5, with a tentative D call TRBD2 (6 bases). Germline CDR1 is SGHRS and CDR2 is YFSETQ. The ends were cut back, 4 bases at V and 1 base at J, with 11 bases in the middle. CDR3 length: 14 residues. The CDR3 region is CASSGGKRQETQYF. DNA of the CDR3: TGCGCCAGCAGCGGGGGGAAACGCCAAGAGACCCAGTACTTC.

The chain uses TRBV12-3 or TRBV12-4 and TRBJ2-3, with 10 bases matching TRBD2. With 3 bases clipped from V and 4 bases from J, the junction kept 7 bases outside the gene matches. The CDR3 loop spans 16 amino acids. CDR3: CASSFSPSGRSDTQYF. The CDR3 nucleotides are TGTGCCAGCAGTTTTTCTCCTAGCGGGAGATCAGATACGCAGTATTTT.

This clonotype occurred a few times. V and J are TRBV20-1 and TRBJ1-2, with D uncertain. This CDR3 has 15 residues. CDR1 and CDR2 from the germline V gene are DFQATT and SNEGSKA (reference sequence). V was clipped by 6 bases and J by 0 bases, with 17 bases between them. DNA for the CDR3: TGCAGTGCCCCAAACCCCGACGGAGCTAACTATGGCTACACCTTC. It translates to CSAPNPDGANYGYTF.

This chain uses TRBV7-2 with TRBJ2-5; TRBD1 matches 9 bases. Germline V gene lookup returns CDR1 SGHTA and CDR2 FQGNSA. The CDR3 consists of 15 residues. The V segment lost 5 bases and the J segment 7 bases; nucleotides outside the gene matches: 11. CDR3 protein: CASSLRTGDRGTQYF. The CDR3 DNA sequence: TGTGCCAGCAGCCTCAGGACAGGGGATAGGGGGACCCAGTACTTC.

The chain links TRBV27 to TRBJ2-7; TRBD1 agrees at 11 bases. The CDR3 covers 15 residues. The germline V gene encodes CDR1 MNHEY and CDR2 SMNVEV (reference sequence). V shed 7 bases, J shed 2 bases, and the junction held 7 bases outside the gene matches. CDR3 sequence (DNA): TGTGCCAGCAAGTTGTCGGGACAGGGGGCCTACGAGCAGTACTTC. Its translation: CASKLSGQGAYEQYF.

The rearrangement links TRBV4-1 to TRBJ2-6; 11 nucleotides align to TRBD1. The junction had 3 bases not matched to a gene; V was cut back by 1 base and J by 1 base. This CDR3 has 18 amino acids. Germline V lookup: CDR1 MGHRA, CDR2 YSYEKL. The CDR3 DNA sequence: TGCGCCAGCAGCCAAGGGACAGGGGGCGCGTCTGGGGCCAACGTCCTGACTTTC. Translation gives CASSQGTGGASGANVLTF.

This clonotype has more than one count but fewer than ten. The V gene is TRBV29-1, the J gene TRBJ1-4; D is perhaps TRBD1 (5 bases). The CDR3 has 14 amino acids. Germline CDR1 reads SQVTM; CDR2 reads ANQGSEA. V shed 3 bases and J shed 4 bases, with 12 bases lying between them. For the CDR3, the DNA is TGCAGCGTTGAGGGGGACGGTTATAATGAAAAACTGTTTTTT. It codes for CSVEGDGYNEKLFF.

The chain carries TRBV3-1 and TRBJ2-4; D call uncertain. Germline values: CDR1 LGHDT, CDR2 YNNKEL (reference sequence). The V end lost 4 bases, the J end lost 4 bases, and 8 bases lay between the germline ends. This CDR3 is 13 amino acids long. In nucleotides, the CDR3 is TGTGCCAGCAGCCCTGACGGAAAAAACATTCAGTACTTC. Translated, it gives CASSPDGKNIQYF. Using reference TRBV3-1 and TRBJ2-4 for the parts outside the CDR3, the full variable domain is DTAVSQTPKYLVTQMGNDKSIKCEQNLGHDTMYWYKQDSKKFLKIMFSYNNKELIINETVPNRFSPKSPDKAHLNLHINSLELGDSAVYFCASSPDGKNIQYFGAGTRLSVL.

This clonotype was observed a single time. The chain combines TRBV20-1 with TRBJ2-2; 7 nucleotides match TRBD2. This CDR3 is 14 amino acids long. The germline V gene encodes CDR1 DFQATT and CDR2 SNEGSKA (reference sequence). V shed 6 bases, J shed 5 bases, and the junction held 9 bases outside the gene matches. The CDR3 loop reads CSADSGPQTGELFF. For the CDR3, the DNA is TGCAGTGCGGATAGCGGGCCACAAACCGGGGAGCTGTTTTTT.

The gene calls are TRBV7-9 and TRBJ2-3; 7 bases are shared with TRBD1. Germline CDR1 SEHNR, CDR2 FQNEAQ (reference sequence). CDR3 size: 15 residues. V gave up 5 bases and J gave up 1 base; unmatched junction bases: 6. This CDR3 reads CASSLGQERTDTQYF. The DNA of the CDR3 is TGTGCCAGCAGCCTTGGACAGGAACGCACAGATACGCAGTATTTT.

This clonotype was seen a few times. The rearrangement uses TRBV7-9 and TRBJ2-1; no clear D gene. The CDR3 is 12 residues long. With 5 bases removed from V and 8 bases from J, the gap between germline ends came to 10 bases. Germline assignment: CDR1 SEHNR and CDR2 FQNEAQ (reference sequence). The CDR3 sequence is CASSHSAYEQFF. DNA of the CDR3: TGTGCCAGCAGCCACTCAGCATATGAGCAGTTCTTC.

The chain uses TRBV5-1 and TRBJ1-4; possibly TRBD1 for D (6 bases). The ends were cut back, 0 bases at V and 11 bases at J, with 11 bases in the middle. The CDR3 covers 13 residues. Per the germline V gene, CDR1 is SGHRS and CDR2 is YFSETQ. CDR3 residues: CASSLDLGGKLFF. The CDR3, as DNA: TGCGCCAGCAGCTTGGATTTAGGGGGGAAACTGTTTTTT. Full variable domain (missing parts from reference TRBV5-1 and TRBJ1-4): KAGVTQTPRYLIKTRGQQVTLSCSPISGHRSVSWYQQTPGQGLQFLFEYFSETQRNKGNFPGRFSGRQFSNSRSEMNVSTLELGDSALYLCASSLDLGGKLFFGSGTQLSVL.

The V gene is TRBV4-1, the J gene TRBJ1-4; tentatively, D is TRBD1 (6 bases). CDR3 length: 17 amino acids. The germline V gene has CDR1 MGHRA and CDR2 YSYEKL. V lost 1 base, J lost 0 bases, and 12 bases lay in between. DNA for the CDR3: TGCGCCAGCAGCCAAGGCCACAGGGATGCAACTAATGAAAAACTGTTTTTT. It specifies CASSQGHRDATNEKLFF.

For this clonotype: Compared with germline, one end of the junction differs, possibly owing to a read error. The chain joins TRBV7-9 to TRBJ2-5, with D possibly TRBD2 on 7 matching bases. The germline V gene encodes CDR1 SEHNR and CDR2 FQNEAQ (reference sequence). This CDR3 has 15 residues. CDR3 amino acids: CANSQLRGAQETQYF. CDR3 nucleotides: TGTGCCAACAGCCAGCTCCGGGGGGCCCAAGAGACCCAGTACTTC.

This sequence joins TRBV4-3 and TRBJ1-2; D ambiguous. V shed 0 bases and J shed 4 bases, with 9 bases lying between them. CDR3 length: 14 amino acids. Germline lookup yields CDR1 LGHNA and CDR2 YSLEER. The DNA for the CDR3 is TGCGCCAGCAGCCAAGAGATCGGGTTCTATGGCTACACCTTC. Amino acids: CASSQEIGFYGYTF.

This chain uses TRBV16 with TRBJ1-1; no firm D call. The V end lost 2 bases, the J end lost 4 bases, and 17 bases lay between the germline ends. The CDR3 is made up of 16 amino acids. From germline, CDR1 is KGHSY and CDR2 FQNENV. The CDR3 is CASSQVGSVLGTEAFF. The CDR3 nucleotides read TGTGCCAGCAGCCAAGTCGGGTCCGTATTGGGCACTGAAGCTTTCTTT.

The gene calls are TRBV20-1 and TRBJ2-7; D gene uncertain. The DNA end is more similar to TRBJ2-5, so the J call may be wrong. The germline V gene encodes CDR1 DFQATT and CDR2 SNEGSKA (reference sequence). This CDR3 spans 11 amino acids. DNA for the CDR3: TGCAGTAGCACATTCAAAGAGACCCAGTACTTC. Protein: CSSTFKETQYF.

The table lists this clonotype with a count of one. The chain joins TRBV6-2 or TRBV6-3 to TRBJ2-2; D is perhaps TRBD1 (5 bases). The germline gives CDR1 MNHEY, CDR2 SVGEGT. With 2 bases removed from V and 4 bases from J, the gap between germline ends came to 11 bases. The CDR3 consists of 15 residues. DNA of the CDR3: TGTGCCAGCAGTTACCTGGACAACCCCACCGGGGAGCTGTTTTTT. Translating it yields CASSYLDNPTGELFF.